The next 24 T cell receptor beta chains were all read from a single sample in a study of CD8 T cells in ankylosing spondylitis. TCRdb fed the 5' RACE reads into MiXCR, producing one record per CDR3 protein. The profile shows approximately 220,000 distinct CDR3 sequences, 20% to 30% of them singletons. The sample comprised blood, either unsorted or a sorted T cell fraction (not recorded which). These receptors were collected from a male donor with ankylosing spondylitis or in good health (not recorded which).

This clonotype has only a few counts. The V and J genes are TRBV4-2 and TRBJ2-6; D remains ambiguous. Per the germline V gene, CDR1 is LGHNA and CDR2 is YNFKEQ. Trimming removed 0 bases at V and 0 bases at J, with 3 bases between. The length of the CDR3 is 15 residues. The CDR3 DNA is TGTGCCAGCAGCCAAGAGTCCTCTGGGGCCAACGTCCTGACTTTC. Translation: CASSQESSGANVLTF.

The table lists this clonotype with many counts. V usage is TRBV4-1 and J usage is TRBJ2-7; TRBD2 agrees at 8 bases. Germline loops: CDR1 MGHRA, CDR2 YSYEKL. This CDR3 is 13 amino acids long. With 4 bases clipped from V and 5 bases from J, the junction kept 4 bases outside the gene matches. CDR3 DNA sequence: TGCGCCAGCAGCCTGACTAGCGTCCACGAGCAGTACTTC. Translation: CASSLTSVHEQYF.

In this sample, this clonotype turned up many times. The V gene is TRBV12-3 or TRBV12-4, the J gene TRBJ1-4; 9 bases fit TRBD1. The CDR3 totals 15 residues. After removal of 5 bases from V and 8 bases from J, the junction contained 9 bases not matched to a gene. CDR3 protein: CASSPSTGGGEKLFF. The CDR3 coding sequence is TGTGCCAGCAGTCCTTCGACAGGGGGAGGGGAAAAACTGTTTTTT.

This clonotype was recorded a few times. The genes are TRBV12-3 or TRBV12-4 and TRBJ1-3, with 9 bases identical to TRBD1. CDR3 length: 15 residues. V trimming: 6 bases; J trimming: 4 bases; junction bases outside the gene matches: 7. The DNA of the CDR3 is TGTGCCAGCAGCCTCGGGACAGGGTCCGGAAACACCATATATTTT. Residues: CASSLGTGSGNTIYF.

This clonotype was detected many times. A read error may account for a junction end that differs from germline. V usage is TRBV6-5 and J usage is TRBJ2-7; D possibly corresponds to TRBD2 (6 bases). CDR1 is MNHEY and CDR2 is SVGAGI in the germline V gene. There are 13 residues in the CDR3. The CDR3 loop is CASSNSGDYEQYF. The CDR3 coding sequence is TGTGCCAGCAGTAACTCGGGGGATTACGAGCAGTACTTC.

The CDR3 region has the DNA TGCGCCAGCAGCTTGGTGGGAGGAGGCTCCTACGAGCAGTACTTC. Translating gives CASSLVGGGSYEQYF. The V call is TRBV5-1, the J call TRBJ2-7, with D perhaps TRBD2 (6 bases). Germline V gene lookup returns CDR1 SGHRS and CDR2 YFSETQ. The CDR3 has 15 residues. V gave up 0 bases and J gave up 0 bases, with 10 bases separating them.

This chain joins TRBV20-1 and TRBJ2-7; TRBD2 agrees at 14 bases. V shed 6 bases, J shed 0 bases, and the junction held 16 bases outside the gene matches. The CDR3 consists of 19 residues. CDR1 and CDR2 from the germline V gene are DFQATT and SNEGSKA (reference sequence). CDR3 bases: TGCAGTGCCGCGGGACTAGCGGGAGCCATTATGAGCTCCTCCTACGAGCAGTACTTC. This gives the protein CSAAGLAGAIMSSSYEQYF.

This clonotype came up once. A much more abundant neighbour one base away suggests this may be a read error. J is TRBJ1-3 and V is TRBV3-1, with D perhaps matching TRBD1 (5 bases). Germline CDR1 LGHDT, CDR2 YNNKEL (reference sequence). The length of the CDR3 is 12 residues. With 4 bases removed from V and 7 bases from J, the gap between germline ends came to 8 bases. This CDR3 reads CASSRTMNTIYF. The CDR3 DNA sequence: TGTGCCAGCAGCCGGACAATGAACACCATATATTTT.

As for this clonotype: A read error is possible here, since a much larger clone lies one base away. The chain has TRBV5-1 and TRBJ2-2; 7 nucleotides align to TRBD2. Germline CDR1 SGHRS, CDR2 YFSETQ. The CDR3 contains 16 residues. V dropped 10 bases and J dropped 1; count of bases not matched to a gene: 13. The DNA of the CDR3 is TGCGCCGGCGGCCGGATAGCGGGCTGGAACACCGGGGAGCTGTTTTTT. Amino acids: CAGGRIAGWNTGELFF.

This clonotype was seen a handful of times. CDR3 coding DNA: TGCAGTGCTAGAGTATGGGACTCCGGCTACAATGAGCAGTTCTTC. Protein: CSARVWDSGYNEQFF. J is TRBJ2-1 and V is TRBV20-1; TRBD2 is a possible D gene (6 bases). Germline V gene sequence: CDR1 DFQATT, CDR2 SNEGSKA (reference sequence). The CDR3 has 15 residues. V lost 1 base and J 3 bases, leaving 13 bases between the germline ends.

The V gene is TRBV15, the J gene TRBJ2-1; no reliable D call. Per germline, CDR1 LNHNV and CDR2 YYDKDF (reference sequence). The CDR3 contains 16 residues. V shed 1 base and J shed 10 bases, with 20 bases lying between them. The CDR3: CATSRAQESLIREQFF. As DNA, the CDR3 is TGTGCCACCAGCAGAGCCCAGGAAAGCCTAATTCGAGAGCAGTTCTTC.

This clonotype appeared many times. Written as DNA, the CDR3 is TGCAGTGCTAGCCGGGCGGGAGAGGGAGCCCAGTACTTC. Translation: CSASRAGEGAQYF. V usage is TRBV20-1 and J usage is TRBJ2-5, with TRBD2 matching 7 bases. The ends lost 3 bases at V and 9 bases at J; junction bases unmatched: 10. The CDR3 has 13 amino acids. Germline-derived CDR1 and CDR2 are DFQATT and SNEGSKA (reference sequence).

The DNA for the CDR3 is TGCAGTGCTAGAGAAAGAGGGAGGTCATACGAGCAGTACTTC. As protein: CSARERGRSYEQYF. The rearrangement joins TRBV20-1 to TRBJ2-7; tentatively, D is TRBD2 (6 bases). Germline CDR1 DFQATT, CDR2 SNEGSKA (reference sequence). Between the trimmed V and J ends, which lost 0 bases and 4 bases, there was a span of 13 bases. The CDR3 is made up of 14 amino acids.

This clonotype showed up just once. The chain combines TRBV7-9 with TRBJ2-3, with 11 nucleotides matching TRBD2. CDR3 length: 17 residues. V was clipped by 5 bases and J by 3 bases; unmatched bases: 10. Germline CDR1 SEHNR, CDR2 FQNEAQ (reference sequence). This CDR3 is CASSPGELAGVTDTQYF. CDR3 sequence (DNA): TGTGCCAGCAGCCCCGGCGAACTAGCGGGAGTGACAGATACGCAGTATTTT. The whole variable domain, remainder taken from reference TRBV7-9 and TRBJ2-3, is DTGVSQNPRHKITKRGQNVTFRCDPISEHNRLYWYRQTLGQGPEFLTYFQNEAQLEKSRLLSDRFSAERPKGSFSTLEIQRTEQGDSAMYLCASSPGELAGVTDTQYFGPGTRLTVL.

The table lists this clonotype with a few counts. The V call is TRBV20-1, the J call TRBJ2-1, with 9 bases matching TRBD1. The germline V gene encodes CDR1 DFQATT and CDR2 SNEGSKA (reference sequence). The CDR3 runs 11 residues. CDR3 amino acids: CRPGQGNEQFF. CDR3 DNA sequence: TGCAGGCCGGGACAGGGTAATGAGCAGTTCTTC.

This clonotype was counted ten times or more. V usage is TRBV24-1 and J usage is TRBJ2-1, with D uncertain. Trimming removed 6 bases from V and 9 bases from J, with 17 bases in between. Germline values: CDR1 KGHDR, CDR2 SFDVKD. CDR3 size: 14 residues. CDR3 loop: CATSQRFSPIEQFF. DNA of the CDR3: TGTGCCACCAGTCAAAGGTTTTCACCTATTGAGCAGTTCTTC.

This clonotype was counted only a few times. This chain uses TRBV28 with TRBJ1-1, with D unresolved. V was clipped by 6 bases and J by 4 bases, with 6 bases between them. The CDR3 covers 11 residues. Germline CDR1 reads MDHEN; CDR2 reads SYDVKM. Written as DNA, the CDR3 is TGTGCCAGCAGAAAGGGCACTGAAGCTTTCTTT. Its protein product is CASRKGTEAFF.

This clonotype was picked up many times. The rearrangement joins TRBV10-3 to TRBJ1-5, with D possibly matching TRBD1 (5 bases). The V end lost 3 bases, the J end lost 6 bases, and 12 bases lay between the germline ends. Germline CDR1 ENHRY, CDR2 SYGVKD. The CDR3 loop spans 14 amino acids. The CDR3: CAISEPGLGQPQHF. The CDR3 DNA is TGTGCCATCAGTGAACCAGGGTTAGGTCAGCCCCAGCATTTT.

This clonotype was picked up many times. This rearrangement joins TRBV7-9 to TRBJ1-4, with D hard to call. CDR1 and CDR2 from the germline V gene are SEHNR and FQNEAQ (reference sequence). The V gene lost 5 bases and the J gene lost 7 bases, with 11 bases spanning the gap. The CDR3 covers 13 residues. CDR3: CASSPGPFEKLFF. The CDR3 nucleotides read TGTGCCAGCAGCCCCGGACCGTTTGAAAAACTGTTTTTT.

The chain couples TRBV29-1 to TRBJ2-7; 7 positions agree with TRBD2. Germline V CDR1 and CDR2: SQVTM, ANQGSEA. With 3 bases clipped from V and 7 bases from J, the junction kept 9 bases outside the gene matches. The CDR3 length is 13 residues. CDR3 in DNA: TGCAGCGTTGAGGCTAATAGGGAGGGGGAGCAGTACTTC. Its protein is CSVEANREGEQYF.

The rearrangement links TRBV20-1 to TRBJ2-3, with D unclear. Germline assignment: CDR1 DFQATT and CDR2 SNEGSKA (reference sequence). Trimming took 0 bases from V and 0 from J, leaving 7 bases between them. This CDR3 has 14 amino acids. DNA of the CDR3: TGCAGTGCTAGAGAAGGCAGTAGCACAGATACGCAGTATTTT. Its protein is CSAREGSSTDTQYF.

There are many counts of this clonotype. V usage is TRBV10-3 and J usage is TRBJ2-3; 8 positions match TRBD1. With 5 bases clipped from V and 0 bases from J, the junction kept 4 bases outside the gene matches. Germline CDR1 ENHRY, CDR2 SYGVKD. CDR3 length equals 15 residues. For the CDR3, the DNA is TGTGCCATCAGTTTAACAGGGGGGAGCACAGATACGCAGTATTTT. It translates to CAISLTGGSTDTQYF.

Only a few counts were recorded for this clonotype. This CDR3 is CSRRHEQYF. CDR3 DNA sequence: TGCAGCCGTCGACACGAGCAGTACTTC. The rearrangement links TRBV20-1 to TRBJ2-7; no clear D. The V gene's germline CDR1 is DFQATT and CDR2 SNEGSKA (reference sequence). This CDR3 spans 9 amino acids.

The J gene is TRBJ1-2, the V gene TRBV20-1; 9 nucleotides agree with TRBD1. V trimming: 0 bases; J trimming: 4 bases; junction bases outside the gene matches: 3. The CDR3 covers 14 residues. Germline V lookup: CDR1 DFQATT, CDR2 SNEGSKA (reference sequence). CDR3 sequence reads: CSARETGGVYGYTF. CDR3 bases: TGCAGTGCTAGAGAGACAGGGGGTGTCTATGGCTACACCTTC.